This TCR beta chain was sequenced in a study of T cell responses to AZD1222 COVID-19 vaccine. Profiled with immunoSEQ multiplex PCR; TCRdb holds only in-frame clones, not every one. The sample records 85,000 or so clones, 75% to 90% being singletons. The study's findings and limits: Elevations in Spike-specific TCR breadth and depth followed administration of two AZD1222 doses.

V was clipped by 2 bases and J by 2 bases, with 10 bases between them. The CDR3 is made up of 15 amino acids. Per the germline V gene, CDR1 is SGHAT and CDR2 is FQDESV (reference sequence). This clone is a singleton in its sample. Its antigen is currently unknown. This chain connects TRBV11-1 to TRBJ1-3, with D unresolved. The sequenced sample was peripheral blood, obtained on day 0 of AZD1222 vaccination. This clonotype was obtained from an adult in good health. The CDR3 spells CASSLIAGTGNTIYF. The CDR3 bases are TGTGCCAGCAGCTTAATTGCGGGTACTGGAAACACCATATATTTT.